This TCR beta chain originates from a study of blood T cell repertoires in COVID-19. Data came from immunoSEQ multiplex PCR; TCRdb stores just in-frame clones and leaves some out. The repertoire consists of roughly 420,000 clones, with 70% to 90% occurring once and the leading ten covering over 0.9%. In terms of age and location, participants ranged from roughly 18 to 95 years and lived in under 30 US areas. Assignments of participants to cohorts depended upon their own reported clinical history. Trimming removed 7 bases from V and 4 bases from J, with 13 bases in between. The germline gives CDR1 MNHEY, CDR2 SMNVEV (reference sequence). The CDR3 covers 14 residues.

This chain joins TRBV27 and TRBJ2-2; D is ambiguous. The sequence derives from a woman in her 30s with acute COVID-19. The specimen sequenced was PBMCs or T cells enriched from blood (not recorded which). The CDR3 nucleotides are TGTGCCAGCAATTTTCGGAGAGCCACCGGGGAGCTGTTTTTT. The encoded protein is CASNFRRATGELFF.